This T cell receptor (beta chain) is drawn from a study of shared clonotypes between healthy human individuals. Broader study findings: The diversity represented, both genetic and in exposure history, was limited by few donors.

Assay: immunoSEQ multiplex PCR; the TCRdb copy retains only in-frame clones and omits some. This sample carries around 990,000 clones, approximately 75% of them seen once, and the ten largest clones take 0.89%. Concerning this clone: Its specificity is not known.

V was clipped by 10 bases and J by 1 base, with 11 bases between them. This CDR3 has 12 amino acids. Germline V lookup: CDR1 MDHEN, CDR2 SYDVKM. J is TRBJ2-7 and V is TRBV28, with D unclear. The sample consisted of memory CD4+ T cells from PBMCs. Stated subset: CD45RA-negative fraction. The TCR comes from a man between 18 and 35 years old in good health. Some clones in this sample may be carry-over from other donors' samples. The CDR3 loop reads CATTQLSYEQYF. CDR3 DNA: TGTGCCACCACGCAGTTATCCTACGAGCAGTACTTC.